Listed below are T cell receptor beta chains from one sample, sequenced in a study of blood T cell repertoires in COVID-19. Clones were sequenced by immunoSEQ multiplex PCR, and TCRdb holds only the in-frame ones, with some missing. Among nearly 95,000 clones listed, roughly 79% were seen once. Sequenced material: peripheral blood. These receptors were obtained from a human donor in a cohort sampled during active COVID-19. Each CDR3 is given with its conserved first and last residue. D genes are given only for firm matches. The size field is filled for only some rows; it gives once, few, many or a size class.

j_gene: TRBJ2-1; v_gene: TRBV7-3; d_gene: TRBD2; abundance: .; CDR3aa: CASSLTSGDGYNEQFF; CDR3nt: TGTGCCAGCAGCTTAACTAGCGGGGATGGTTACAATGAGCAGTTCTTC
j_gene: TRBJ1-2; v_gene: TRBV19; d_gene: TRBD1; abundance: many; CDR3aa: CASGDRDSYGYTF; CDR3nt: TGTGCCAGTGGGGATAGGGACAGCTATGGCTACACCTTC
j_gene: TRBJ2-6; v_gene: TRBV2; d_gene: .; abundance: once; CDR3aa: CASSEFTGANVLTF; CDR3nt: TGTGCCAGCAGTGAATTTACTGGGGCCAACGTCCTGACTTTC
j_gene: TRBJ1-6; v_gene: TRBV27; d_gene: .; abundance: .; CDR3aa: CASSPAYNSPLHF; CDR3nt: TGTGCCAGCAGTCCGGCCTATAATTCACCCCTCCACTTT
j_gene: TRBJ1-5; v_gene: TRBV6-5; d_gene: TRBD1; abundance: .; CDR3aa: CASSNRGDQPQHF; CDR3nt: TGTGCCAGCAGTAACAGGGGCGATCAGCCCCAGCATTTT
j_gene: TRBJ1-3; v_gene: TRBV6-5; d_gene: .; abundance: .; CDR3aa: CASMGGANTIYF; CDR3nt: TGTGCCAGCATGGGAGGGGCGAACACCATATATTTT
j_gene: TRBJ2-3; v_gene: TRBV10-2; d_gene: .; abundance: .; CDR3aa: CASSESRGTDTQYF; CDR3nt: TGCGCCAGCAGTGAGAGTAGAGGCACAGATACGCAGTATTTT
j_gene: TRBJ1-4; v_gene: TRBV30; d_gene: TRBD1; abundance: .; CDR3aa: CAALRQGGIANEKLFF; CDR3nt: TGTGCCGCCCTCCGACAGGGTGGTATAGCTAATGAAAAACTGTTTTTT
j_gene: TRBJ2-7; v_gene: TRBV5-1; d_gene: TRBD2; abundance: .; CDR3aa: CASSLTGGLSSYEQYF; CDR3nt: TGCGCCAGCAGCCTCACGGGGGGGCTTAGCTCCTACGAGCAGTACTTC
j_gene: TRBJ1-3; v_gene: TRBV28; d_gene: .; abundance: many; CDR3aa: CASSLTRTVSGNTIYF; CDR3nt: TGTGCCAGCAGTTTAACCCGGACAGTCTCTGGAAACACCATATATTTT
j_gene: TRBJ1-1; v_gene: TRBV28; d_gene: .; abundance: few; CDR3aa: CASSSHRGWAFF; CDR3nt: TGTGCCAGCAGCTCTCATCGCGGGTGGGCTTTCTTT
j_gene: TRBJ2-7; v_gene: TRBV5-6; d_gene: TRBD2; abundance: .; CDR3aa: CASSWGKFSGYEQYF; CDR3nt: TGTGCCAGCAGCTGGGGAAAGTTTAGCGGGTACGAGCAGTACTTC
j_gene: TRBJ2-2; v_gene: TRBV29-1; d_gene: TRBD2; abundance: .; CDR3aa: CSVAGLAGKNTGELFF; CDR3nt: TGCAGCGTTGCGGGACTAGCGGGGAAGAACACCGGGGAGCTGTTTTTT
j_gene: TRBJ2-1; v_gene: TRBV3-1/TRBV3-2; d_gene: .; abundance: .; CDR3aa: CASSPEPTTRQFF; CDR3nt: TGTGCCAGCAGCCCAGAACCGACGACAAGGCAGTTCTTC
j_gene: TRBJ2-3; v_gene: TRBV3-1/TRBV3-2; d_gene: TRBD2; abundance: .; CDR3aa: CASSQVGGGADTQYF; CDR3nt: TGTGCCAGCAGCCAAGTGGGCGGGGGGGCGGATACGCAGTATTTT
j_gene: TRBJ2-3; v_gene: TRBV29-1; d_gene: TRBD1; abundance: .; CDR3aa: CSGGQGPDTQYF; CDR3nt: TGCAGCGGGGGACAGGGGCCAGATACGCAGTATTTT
j_gene: TRBJ1-2; v_gene: TRBV18; d_gene: TRBD1; abundance: .; CDR3aa: CASSLDRGNYGYTF; CDR3nt: TGTGCCAGCTCCCTGGACAGGGGAAACTATGGCTACACCTTC
j_gene: TRBJ2-4; v_gene: TRBV19; d_gene: .; abundance: .; CDR3aa: CASRSEGAIGRNIQYF; CDR3nt: TGTGCCAGCCGTAGTGAGGGAGCAATAGGTAGAAACATTCAGTACTTC
j_gene: TRBJ1-2; v_gene: TRBV7-9; d_gene: .; abundance: .; CDR3aa: CASSSSGGGGYGYTF; CDR3nt: TGTGCCAGCAGCTCTTCGGGCGGCGGGGGCTATGGCTACACCTTC